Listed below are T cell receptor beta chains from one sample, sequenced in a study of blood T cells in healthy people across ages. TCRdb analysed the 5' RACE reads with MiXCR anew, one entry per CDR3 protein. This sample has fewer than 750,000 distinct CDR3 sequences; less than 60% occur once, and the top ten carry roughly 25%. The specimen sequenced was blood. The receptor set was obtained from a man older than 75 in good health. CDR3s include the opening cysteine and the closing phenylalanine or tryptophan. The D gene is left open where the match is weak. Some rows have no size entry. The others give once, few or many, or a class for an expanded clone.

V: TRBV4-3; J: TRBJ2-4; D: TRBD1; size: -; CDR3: CASSQGGTGKNIQYF; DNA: TGCGCCAGCAGCCAGGGGGGGACAGGGAAAAACATTCAGTACTTC
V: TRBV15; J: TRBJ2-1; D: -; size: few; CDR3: CATSRDLGAPYNEQFF; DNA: TGTGCCACCAGCAGAGATCTGGGAGCCCCCTACAATGAGCAGTTCTTC
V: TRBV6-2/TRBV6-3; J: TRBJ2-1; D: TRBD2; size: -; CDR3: CASSSVFGGRATYNEQFF; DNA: TGTGCCAGCAGTTCCGTCTTCGGTGGGAGGGCTACGTACAATGAGCAGTTCTTC
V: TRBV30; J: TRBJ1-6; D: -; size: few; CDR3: CAWSPGPHNSPLHF; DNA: TGTGCCTGGAGCCCGGGACCGCATAATTCACCCCTCCACTTT
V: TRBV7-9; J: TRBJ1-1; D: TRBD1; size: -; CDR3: CASSLAGQGDEAFF; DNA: TGTGCCAGCAGCTTAGCGGGACAGGGTGATGAAGCTTTCTTT
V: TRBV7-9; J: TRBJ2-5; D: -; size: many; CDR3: CASSRTPSETQYF; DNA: TGTGCCAGCTCACGTACCCCTAGTGAGACCCAGTACTTC
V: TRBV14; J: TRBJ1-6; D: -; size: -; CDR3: CASSPIGGRNSPLHF; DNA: TGTGCCAGCAGCCCGATTGGGGGGCGGAATTCACCCCTCCACTTT
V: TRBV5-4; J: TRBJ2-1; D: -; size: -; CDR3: CASSLVGLPNEQFF; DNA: TGTGCCAGCAGCTTGGTGGGGCTTCCCAATGAGCAGTTCTTC
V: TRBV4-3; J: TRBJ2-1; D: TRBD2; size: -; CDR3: CASSQELGEGRTEQFF; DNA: TGCGCCAGCAGCCAAGAGTTGGGGGAGGGCCGGACTGAGCAGTTCTTC
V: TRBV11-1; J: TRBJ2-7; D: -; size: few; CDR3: CASSDQDYEQYF; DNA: TGTGCCAGCAGCGATCAAGACTACGAGCAGTACTTC
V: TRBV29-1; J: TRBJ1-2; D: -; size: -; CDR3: CSVPTRGYGYTF; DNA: TGCAGCGTTCCTACCCGAGGCTATGGCTACACCTTC
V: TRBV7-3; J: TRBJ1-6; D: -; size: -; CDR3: CASSLQGIQESPLHF; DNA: TGTGCCAGCAGCTTACAGGGGATTCAGGAGTCACCCCTCCACTTT
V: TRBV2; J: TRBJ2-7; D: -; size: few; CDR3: CASSETPRGYEQYF; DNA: TGTGCCAGCAGTGAAACCCCGAGAGGTTACGAGCAGTACTTC
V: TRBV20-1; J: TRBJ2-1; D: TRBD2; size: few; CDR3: CSARDGSGGFNEQFF; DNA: TGCAGTGCTAGAGATGGTAGCGGGGGCTTCAATGAGCAGTTCTTC
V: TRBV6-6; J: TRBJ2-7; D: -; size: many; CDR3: CASRPGRVFGEQYF; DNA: TGTGCCAGCAGGCCGGGACGGGTTTTTGGCGAGCAGTACTTC